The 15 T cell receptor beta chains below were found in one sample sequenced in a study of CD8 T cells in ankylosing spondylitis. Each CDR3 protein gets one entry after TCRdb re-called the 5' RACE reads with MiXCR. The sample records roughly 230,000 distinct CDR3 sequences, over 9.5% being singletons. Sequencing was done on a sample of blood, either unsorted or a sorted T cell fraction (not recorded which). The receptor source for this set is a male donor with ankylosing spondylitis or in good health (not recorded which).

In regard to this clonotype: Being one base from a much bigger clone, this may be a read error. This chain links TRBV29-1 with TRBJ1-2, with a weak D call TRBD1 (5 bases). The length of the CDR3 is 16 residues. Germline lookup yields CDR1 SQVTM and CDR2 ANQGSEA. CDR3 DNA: TGCAGCGGTGAAGATCAAGGAGGGGCCGGTATCTATGGCTACACCTTC. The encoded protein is CSGEDQGGAGIYGYTF.

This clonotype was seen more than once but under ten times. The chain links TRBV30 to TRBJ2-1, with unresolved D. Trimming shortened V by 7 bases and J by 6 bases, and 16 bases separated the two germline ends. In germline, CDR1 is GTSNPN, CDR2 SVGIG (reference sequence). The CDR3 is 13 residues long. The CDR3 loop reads CAFCPNLPNEQFF. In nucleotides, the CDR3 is TGTGCCTTCTGCCCGAACCTCCCCAATGAGCAGTTCTTC.

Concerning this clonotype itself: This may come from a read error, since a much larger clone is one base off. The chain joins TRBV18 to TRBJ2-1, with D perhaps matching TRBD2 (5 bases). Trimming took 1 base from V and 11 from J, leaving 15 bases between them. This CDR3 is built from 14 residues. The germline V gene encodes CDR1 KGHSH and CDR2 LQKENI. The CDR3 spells CASSPLLASNKQFF. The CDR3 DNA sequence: TGTGCCAGCTCACCACTTCTAGCTTCGAATAAGCAGTTCTTC.

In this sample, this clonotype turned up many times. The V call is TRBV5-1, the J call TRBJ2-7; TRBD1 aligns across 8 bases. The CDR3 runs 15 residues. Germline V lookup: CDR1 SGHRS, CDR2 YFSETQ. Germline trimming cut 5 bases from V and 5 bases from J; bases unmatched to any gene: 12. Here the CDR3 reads CASSSRPGGSDEQYF. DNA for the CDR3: TGCGCCAGCAGTTCCCGACCAGGGGGCTCGGACGAGCAGTACTTC.

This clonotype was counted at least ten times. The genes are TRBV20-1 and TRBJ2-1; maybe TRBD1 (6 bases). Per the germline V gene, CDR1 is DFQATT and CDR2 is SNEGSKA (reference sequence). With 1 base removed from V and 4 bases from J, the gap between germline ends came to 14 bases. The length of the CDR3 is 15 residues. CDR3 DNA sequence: TGCAGTGCTAGAGTCCAGGGGTCACCTTACAATGAGCAGTTCTTC. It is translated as CSARVQGSPYNEQFF.

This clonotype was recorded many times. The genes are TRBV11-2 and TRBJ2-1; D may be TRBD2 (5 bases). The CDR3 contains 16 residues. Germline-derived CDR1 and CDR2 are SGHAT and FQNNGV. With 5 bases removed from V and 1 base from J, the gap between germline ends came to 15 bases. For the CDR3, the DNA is TGTGCCAGCAGCCTACGACTAACAAATTCCTACAATGAGCAGTTCTTC. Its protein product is CASSLRLTNSYNEQFF.

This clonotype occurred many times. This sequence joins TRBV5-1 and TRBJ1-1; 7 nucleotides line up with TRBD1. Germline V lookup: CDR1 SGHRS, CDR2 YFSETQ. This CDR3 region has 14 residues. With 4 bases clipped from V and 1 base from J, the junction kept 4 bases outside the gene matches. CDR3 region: CASSRQGGNTEAFF. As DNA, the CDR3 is TGCGCCAGCAGCCGACAGGGAGGGAACACTGAAGCTTTCTTT. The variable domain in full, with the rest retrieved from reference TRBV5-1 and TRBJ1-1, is KAGVTQTPRYLIKTRGQQVTLSCSPISGHRSVSWYQQTPGQGLQFLFEYFSETQRNKGNFPGRFSGRQFSNSRSEMNVSTLELGDSALYLCASSRQGGNTEAFFGQGTRLTVV.

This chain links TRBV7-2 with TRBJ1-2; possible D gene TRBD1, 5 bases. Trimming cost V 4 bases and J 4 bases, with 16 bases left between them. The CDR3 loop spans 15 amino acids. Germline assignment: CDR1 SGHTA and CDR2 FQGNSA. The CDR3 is CASSSQEAFFYGYTF. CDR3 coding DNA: TGTGCCAGCAGCTCACAGGAGGCCTTTTTCTATGGCTACACCTTC.

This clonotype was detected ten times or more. The CDR3 DNA reads TGTGCCAGCAGTTTAAGCGGGTCCTTGAACACTGAAGCTTTCTTT. It encodes CASSLSGSLNTEAFF. This rearrangement joins TRBV27 to TRBJ1-1; unclear D gene. V dropped 2 bases and J dropped 0 bases, with 10 bases sitting between them. The CDR3 runs 15 residues. CDR1 is MNHEY, CDR2 SMNVEV, per germline (reference sequence).

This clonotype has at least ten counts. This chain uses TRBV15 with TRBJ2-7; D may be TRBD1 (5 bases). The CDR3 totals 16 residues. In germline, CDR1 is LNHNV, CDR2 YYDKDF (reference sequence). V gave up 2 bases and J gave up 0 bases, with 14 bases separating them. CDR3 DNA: TGTGCCACCAGCAGATTCAACCACAGGTTCTCCTACGAGCAGTACTTC. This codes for CATSRFNHRFSYEQYF.

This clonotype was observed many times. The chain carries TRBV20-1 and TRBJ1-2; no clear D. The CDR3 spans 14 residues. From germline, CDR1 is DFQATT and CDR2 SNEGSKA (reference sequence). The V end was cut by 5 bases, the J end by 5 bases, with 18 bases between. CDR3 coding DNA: TGCAGTGCTCCCTCTCTGGGTGGTACTTATGGCTACACCTTC. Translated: CSAPSLGGTYGYTF.

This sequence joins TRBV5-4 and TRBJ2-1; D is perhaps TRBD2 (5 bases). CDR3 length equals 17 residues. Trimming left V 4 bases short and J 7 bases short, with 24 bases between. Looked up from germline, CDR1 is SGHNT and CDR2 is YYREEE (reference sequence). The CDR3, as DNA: TGTGCCAGCAGCATTCTTTCAAGCGGTACCTTCGGGAATGAGCAGTTCTTC. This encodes CASSILSSGTFGNEQFF.

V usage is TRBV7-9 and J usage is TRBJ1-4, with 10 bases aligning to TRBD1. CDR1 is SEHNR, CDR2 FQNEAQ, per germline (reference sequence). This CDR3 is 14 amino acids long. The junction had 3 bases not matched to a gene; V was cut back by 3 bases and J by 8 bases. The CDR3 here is CASSLGTGDEKLFF. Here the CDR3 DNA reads TGTGCCAGCAGCTTGGGGACAGGGGACGAAAAACTGTTTTTT.

DNA for the CDR3: TGTGCCAGCAGCCCCAGAGGCGGGGGCCGCTCGAATGAGCAGTTCTTC. Amino acids: CASSPRGGGRSNEQFF. The J gene is TRBJ2-1, the V gene TRBV7-2, with a tentative D call TRBD2 (7 bases). This CDR3 has 16 amino acids. V was pared by 5 bases and J by 7 bases, with 21 bases between. Germline V gene data show CDR1 as SGHTA and CDR2 as FQGNSA.

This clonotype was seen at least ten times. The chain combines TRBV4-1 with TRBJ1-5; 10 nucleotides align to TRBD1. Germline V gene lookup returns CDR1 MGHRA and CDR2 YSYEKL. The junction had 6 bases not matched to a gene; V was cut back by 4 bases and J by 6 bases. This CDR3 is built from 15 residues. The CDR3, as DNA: TGCGCCAGCAGCCCGCTGGGACAGGGGACTCAGCCCCAGCATTTT. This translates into CASSPLGQGTQPQHF.